Shown below are 21 T cell receptor beta chains from a single sample sequenced in a study of cytomegalovirus exposure and HLA in healthy donors. PCR used 60 Vbeta primers and 13 Jbeta primers. The assay was immunoSEQ multiplex PCR, and TCRdb's table has in-frame clones only and misses some. The table has around 150,000 clones, over 60% seen once. Sequencing input: PBMCs. The receptors were sampled from an older woman in good health and CMV-seronegative.

This clone appeared a single time. The rearrangement uses TRBV5-8 and TRBJ1-1; D is ambiguous. Trimming stripped 2 bases from V and 5 bases from J, with 13 bases between. The CDR3 has 14 amino acids. Germline CDR1 and CDR2: SGHTS and YDEGEE. The CDR3 sequence: CASSFTQARTEAFF. CDR3 DNA: TGTGCCAGCAGCTTCACCCAAGCTAGGACTGAAGCTTTCTTT.

The chain joins TRBV28 to TRBJ1-3; TRBD1 aligns across 7 bases. This CDR3 has 12 residues. From germline, CDR1 is MDHEN and CDR2 SYDVKM. CDR3 sequence (DNA): TGTGCAACCGGGACAGCTGGAAACACCATATATTTT. As protein: CATGTAGNTIYF.

This rearrangement joins TRBV19 to TRBJ2-1; the D gene could be TRBD1 or TRBD2 (10 bases each). Trimming pared 4 bases from V and 7 bases from J, leaving 32 bases between. Germline V gene sequence: CDR1 LNHDA, CDR2 SQIVND (reference sequence). The CDR3 has 20 residues. The CDR3 sequence: CASSSRDRGRLAGGGNEQFF. CDR3 bases: TGTGCCAGTAGTAGCCGCGACAGGGGGCGCTTAGCGGGGGGTGGGAATGAGCAGTTCTTC.

The CDR3 is CASSMYRGQKTGELFF. The CDR3 nucleotides are TGTGCCAGTAGTATGTACAGGGGGCAAAAAACCGGGGAGCTGTTTTTT. The rearrangement joins TRBV19 to TRBJ2-2, with TRBD1 matching 9 bases. The ends lost 3 bases at V and 5 bases at J; junction bases unmatched: 7. The CDR3 is made up of 16 amino acids. The germline gives CDR1 LNHDA, CDR2 SQIVND (reference sequence).

The chain is built from TRBV7-3 and TRBJ2-7; TRBD1 matches at 8 bases. The CDR3 contains 15 residues. Looked up from germline, CDR1 is SGHTA and CDR2 is FQGTGA. The ends lost 4 bases at V and 0 bases at J; junction bases unmatched: 5. Here the CDR3 DNA reads TGTGCCAGCAGCTCCGTCGGGACAGGCTCCTACGAGCAGTACTTC. Translating it yields CASSSVGTGSYEQYF.

In this sample, this clone turned up a few times. It is unclear where the CDR3 begins or ends on the DNA, so no DNA is shown, and the CDR3 is as TCRdb lists it. J is TRBJ1-1 and V is TRBV21-1; the D call in the table, TRBD1, was not verified against the DNA. TRBV21-1 is flagged as a pseudogene. 18 amino acids form the CDR3, both terminal residues included. CDR3 protein: CASSKFGTGIFLNTEAFF.

J is TRBJ2-5 and V is TRBV5-1, with a possible D match to TRBD1 (5 bases). There are 16 residues in the CDR3. The germline gives CDR1 SGHRS, CDR2 YFSETQ. Trimming left V 0 bases short and J 4 bases short, with 16 bases between. The DNA for the CDR3 is TGCGCCAGCAGCTTGGGCAGGGCGGAACTCTTAGAGACCCAGTACTTC. Translating it yields CASSLGRAELLETQYF.

The DNA of the CDR3 is TGTGCCAGCAGTGAAAGTGGACACCCGTTGGCACCCAATAATTCACCCCTCCACTTT. It specifies CASSESGHPLAPNNSPLHF. The chain links TRBV6-1 to TRBJ1-6; tentatively, D is TRBD1 (5 bases). CDR3 length: 19 amino acids. Germline V CDR1 and CDR2: MNHNS, SASEGT. The V gene lost 2 bases and the J gene lost 5 bases, with 22 bases spanning the gap.

The rearrangement links TRBV29-1 to TRBJ2-5; 7 positions match TRBD2. The DNA end favors TRBJ2-7, so the J call may be wrong. The CDR3 consists of 12 residues. Looked up from germline, CDR1 is SQVTM and CDR2 is ANQGSEA. Written as DNA, the CDR3 is TGCAGCGCCGCCCACGGGGGGAACGAGCAGTACTTC. Its translation is CSAAHGGNEQYF.

DNA for the CDR3: TGTGCCAGCAGCTTTGGACTAGCGGGGGGGCCCCCAGATACGCAGTATTTT. This encodes CASSFGLAGGPPDTQYF. J is TRBJ2-3 and V is TRBV7-9, with 15 bases fitting TRBD2. The CDR3 is 17 residues long. Germline CDR1 and CDR2: SEHNR and FQNEAQ (reference sequence). Germline trimming cut 3 bases from V and 4 bases from J; bases unmatched to any gene: 5.

The chain carries TRBV12-5 and TRBJ1-1; possible D gene TRBD1, 5 bases. The CDR3 contains 13 residues. With 2 bases removed from V and 5 bases from J, the gap between germline ends came to 9 bases. From germline, CDR1 is LGHNT and CDR2 FRNRAP. CDR3 DNA: TGTGCTAGTGGTTTGTCGGGGGGGACTGAAGCTTTCTTT. Amino acid sequence: CASGLSGGTEAFF.

J is TRBJ1-1 and V is TRBV6-5; 7 bases are shared with TRBD1. The ends lost 8 bases at V and 4 bases at J; junction bases unmatched: 7. This CDR3 is built from 13 residues. CDR1 MNHEY and CDR2 SVGAGI come from the germline V gene. CDR3 sequence (DNA): TGTGCCAGCGCCTGGACAGGAGGCACTGAAGCTTTCTTT. This sequence encodes CASAWTGGTEAFF.

This chain uses TRBV5-5 with TRBJ1-2; the D gene is possibly TRBD1 (6 bases). The germline V gene has CDR1 SGHKS and CDR2 YYEKEE (reference sequence). This CDR3 has 14 residues. Trimming removed 4 bases at V and 5 bases at J, with 15 bases between. CDR3 sequence: CASSLRDTDYGYTF. CDR3 bases: TGTGCCAGCAGCCTCAGGGACACGGATTATGGCTACACCTTC.

This clone was seen a handful of times. The gene calls are TRBV28 and TRBJ2-7; 12 bases agree with TRBD2. The ends lost 2 bases at V and 6 bases at J; junction bases unmatched: 2. The CDR3 is 14 amino acids. The germline gives CDR1 MDHEN, CDR2 SYDVKM. Here the CDR3 reads CASSLPSGRGEQYF. Here the CDR3 DNA reads TGTGCCAGCAGTTTACCTAGCGGGAGGGGCGAGCAGTACTTC.

The chain combines TRBV4-3 with TRBJ2-6, with 11 bases identical to TRBD2. CDR3 size: 18 residues. J was trimmed by 3 bases and V by 0 bases; bases with no gene match: 4. CDR1 and CDR2 from the germline V gene are LGHNA and YSLEER. CDR3 loop: CASSQDSTSGIGANVLTF. In DNA form, the CDR3 reads TGCGCCAGCAGCCAAGATTCGACTAGCGGGATTGGGGCCAACGTCCTGACTTTC.

This chain connects TRBV7-2 to TRBJ2-3; the D gene is possibly TRBD1 (6 bases). With 1 base removed from V and 4 bases from J, the gap between germline ends came to 12 bases. The CDR3 runs to 15 residues. CDR1 and CDR2 (germline): SGHTA, FQGNSA. CDR3 coding DNA: TGTGCCAGCAGCTTAGGCAGGGGCGCGGCAGATACGCAGTATTTT. As protein: CASSLGRGAADTQYF.

V and J are TRBV6-8 and TRBJ2-5; 7 positions agree with TRBD1. The assigned J gene may be wrong: the sequence end matches TRBJ2-7 better. The CDR3 contains 14 residues. Germline V gene lookup returns CDR1 MNHGY and CDR2 SAAAGT. The CDR3 bases are TGTGCCAGCAGTTCCGGGACAGAAACCTACGAGCAGTACTTC. It translates to CASSSGTETYEQYF.

On this clone: The sample holds other DNA sequences that translate to the same CDR3. The chain links TRBV27 to TRBJ2-7; no definite D call. Trimming took 6 bases from V and 4 from J, leaving 7 bases between them. CDR1 is MNHEY and CDR2 is SMNVEV in the germline V gene (reference sequence). This CDR3 contains 11 residues. The CDR3 is CASSRGYEQYF. The CDR3 DNA follows: TGTGCCAGCAGCCGAGGATACGAGCAGTACTTC.

The gene calls are TRBV5-1 and TRBJ2-5; the match to TRBD2 covers 9 bases. The trim removed 4 bases at V and 4 bases at J, leaving 8 bases unmatched. Germline CDR1 reads SGHRS; CDR2 reads YFSETQ. This CDR3 is built from 15 residues. CDR3 loop: CASSGGTSIGETQYF. In DNA form, the CDR3 reads TGCGCCAGCAGCGGCGGGACTAGCATCGGAGAGACCCAGTACTTC.

This rearrangement joins TRBV27 to TRBJ1-4; 10 nucleotides agree with TRBD1. This CDR3 has 15 amino acids. The V gene's germline CDR1 is MNHEY and CDR2 SMNVEV (reference sequence). Trimming removed 5 bases from V and 8 bases from J; junction bases left unmatched: 8. CDR3 loop: CASSLTGTGVEKLFF. The CDR3 nucleotides are TGTGCCAGCAGTCTAACCGGGACAGGGGTCGAAAAACTGTTTTTT.

The V call is TRBV19, the J call TRBJ1-1; tentatively, D is TRBD1 (5 bases). CDR1 and CDR2 (germline): LNHDA, SQIVND (reference sequence). V was shortened by 7 bases and J by 3 bases, with 21 bases between the two germline ends. The CDR3 spans 16 residues. The CDR3 DNA follows: TGTGCCAGTAAGATGGGGAGATTTGGGGGGGACACTGAAGCTTTCTTT. This encodes CASKMGRFGGDTEAFF.